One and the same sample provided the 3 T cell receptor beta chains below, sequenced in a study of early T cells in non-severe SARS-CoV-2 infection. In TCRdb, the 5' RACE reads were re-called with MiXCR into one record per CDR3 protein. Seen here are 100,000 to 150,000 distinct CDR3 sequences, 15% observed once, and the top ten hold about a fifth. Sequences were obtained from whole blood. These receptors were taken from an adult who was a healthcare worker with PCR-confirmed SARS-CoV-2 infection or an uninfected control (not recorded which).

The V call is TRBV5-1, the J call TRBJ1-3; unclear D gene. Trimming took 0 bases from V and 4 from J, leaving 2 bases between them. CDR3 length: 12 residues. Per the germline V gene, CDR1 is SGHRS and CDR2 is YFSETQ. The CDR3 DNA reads TGCGCCAGCAGCTTGGTGGGAAACACCATATATTTT. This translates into CASSLVGNTIYF.

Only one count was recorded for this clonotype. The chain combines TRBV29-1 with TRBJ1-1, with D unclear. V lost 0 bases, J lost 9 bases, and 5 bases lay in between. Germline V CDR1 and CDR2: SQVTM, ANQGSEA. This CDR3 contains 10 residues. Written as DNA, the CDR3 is TGCAGCGTTGAAGACAGCAAAGCTTTCTTT. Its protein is CSVEDSKAFF. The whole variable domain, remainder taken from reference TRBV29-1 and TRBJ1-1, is SAVISQKPSRDICQRGTSLTIQCQVDSQVTMMFWYRQQPGQSLTLIATANQGSEATYESGFVIDKFPISRPNLTFSTLTVSNMSPEDSSIYLCSVEDSKAFFGQGTRLTVV.

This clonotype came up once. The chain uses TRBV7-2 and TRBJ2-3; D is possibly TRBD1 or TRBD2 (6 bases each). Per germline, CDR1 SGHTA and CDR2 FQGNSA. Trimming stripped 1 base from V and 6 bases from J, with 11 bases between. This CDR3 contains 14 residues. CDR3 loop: CASSLGGAQDTQYF. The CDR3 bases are TGTGCCAGCAGCTTAGGGGGGGCCCAGGATACGCAGTATTTT.